This T cell receptor beta chain was sequenced for a study of post-analysis software for immune sequencing data. The study's findings and limits: Strong co-clustering by F measure linked samples that shared a preparation batch. TRBV segments more frequent in patients than in controls numbered roughly 5 and included TRBV5-6, TRBV5-1 and TRBV20-1.

Every TCR beta cDNA library bore unique molecular identifiers. TCRdb redid the calling of the PCR reads with MiXCR, one entry per CDR3 protein. The sample holds 430,000 or so distinct CDR3 sequences, about 39% seen once. The CDR3 is 14 amino acids. Trimming pared 3 bases from V and 2 bases from J, leaving 13 bases between. Germline assignment: CDR1 DFQATT and CDR2 SNEGSKA (reference sequence). This clonotype has only a few counts. Its antigen is not known. The receptor was derived from a girl aged 2 to 10 with multiple sclerosis. Sample: blood. V usage is TRBV20-1 and J usage is TRBJ2-5; no definite D call. CDR3 in amino acids: CSASRPPLQETQYF. The CDR3 DNA reads as TGCAGTGCTAGTCGACCACCACTACAAGAGACCCAGTACTTC.